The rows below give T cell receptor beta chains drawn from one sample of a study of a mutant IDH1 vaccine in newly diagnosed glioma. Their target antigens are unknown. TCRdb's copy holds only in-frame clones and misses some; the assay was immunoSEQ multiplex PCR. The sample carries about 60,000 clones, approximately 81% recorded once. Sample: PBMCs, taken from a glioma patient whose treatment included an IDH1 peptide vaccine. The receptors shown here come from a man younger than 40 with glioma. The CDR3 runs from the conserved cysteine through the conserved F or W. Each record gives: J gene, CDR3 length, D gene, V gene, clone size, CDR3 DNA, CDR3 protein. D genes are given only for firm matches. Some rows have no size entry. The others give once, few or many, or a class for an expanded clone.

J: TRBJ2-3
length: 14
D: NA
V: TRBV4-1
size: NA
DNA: TGCGCCAGCAGCCAAGGGGGAGTGGTAGATACGCAGTATTTT
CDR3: CASSQGGVVDTQYF

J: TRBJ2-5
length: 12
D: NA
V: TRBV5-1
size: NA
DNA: TGCGCCAGCATCTCCACGGGGGAGACCCAGTACTTC
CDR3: CASISTGETQYF

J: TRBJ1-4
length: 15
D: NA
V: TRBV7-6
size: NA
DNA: TGTGCCAGCAGCCTAGACCCGGGGTCTGGGGAAAAACTGTTTTTT
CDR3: CASSLDPGSGEKLFF

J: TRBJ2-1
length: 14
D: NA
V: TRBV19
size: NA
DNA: TGTGCCAGTAGTATAGCGCGAGGTTACAATGAGCAGTTCTTC
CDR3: CASSIARGYNEQFF

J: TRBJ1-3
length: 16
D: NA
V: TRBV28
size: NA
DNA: TGTGCCAGCAGTTTATTCTCGACACCCTCTGGAAACACCATATATTTT
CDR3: CASSLFSTPSGNTIYF

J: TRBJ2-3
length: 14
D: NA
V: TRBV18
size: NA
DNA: TGTGCCAGCTCACCACCGGGGGCCACAGATACGCAGTATTTT
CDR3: CASSPPGATDTQYF

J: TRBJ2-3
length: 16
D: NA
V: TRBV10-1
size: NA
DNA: TGCGCCAGCAGCGGTGGTCCGTATCCTAGCACAGATACGCAGTATTTT
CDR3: CASSGGPYPSTDTQYF

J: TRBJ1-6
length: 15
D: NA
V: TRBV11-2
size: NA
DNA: TGTGCCAGCAGCTTAGATTACCAGAGGGCTATACCCCTCCACTTT
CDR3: CASSLDYQRAIPLHF

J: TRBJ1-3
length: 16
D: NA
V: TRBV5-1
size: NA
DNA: TGCGCCAGCAGCTTGGATGGGACCTCCTCTGGAAACACCATATATTTT
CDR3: CASSLDGTSSGNTIYF

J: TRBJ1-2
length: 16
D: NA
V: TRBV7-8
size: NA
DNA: TGTGCCAGCAGCTTAGCGACTGGTAGGGGTGCATATGGCTACACCTTC
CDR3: CASSLATGRGAYGYTF

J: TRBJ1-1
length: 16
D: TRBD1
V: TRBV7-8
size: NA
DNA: TGTGCCAGCAGCTTGAGGGACAGACTTGGGCCAACTGAAGCTTTCTTT
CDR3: CASSLRDRLGPTEAFF

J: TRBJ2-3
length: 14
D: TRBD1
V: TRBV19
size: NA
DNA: TGTGCCAGCCGGGACAGGCGTAGCACAGATACGCAGTATTTT
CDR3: CASRDRRSTDTQYF

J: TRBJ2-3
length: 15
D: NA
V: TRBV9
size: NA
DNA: TGTGCCAGCACCCCCGGGGGGCGGGACACAGATACGCAGTATTTT
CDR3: CASTPGGRDTDTQYF

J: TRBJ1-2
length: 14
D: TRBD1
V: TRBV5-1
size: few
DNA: TGCGCCAGCAGCTTGGGGACAGGGATGGGAGGCTACACCTTC
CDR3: CASSLGTGMGGYTF

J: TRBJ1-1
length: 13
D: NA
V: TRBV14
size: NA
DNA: TGTGCCAGCAGCCGATTGACAGGTGCGAAAGCTTTCTTT
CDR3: CASSRLTGAKAFF

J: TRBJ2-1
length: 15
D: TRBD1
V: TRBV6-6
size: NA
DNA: TGTGCCAGCAGCCACGGGACAGGGGGTCTCAATGAGCAGTTCTTC
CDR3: CASSHGTGGLNEQFF

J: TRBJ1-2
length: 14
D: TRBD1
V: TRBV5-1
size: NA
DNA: TGCGCCAGCAGCCCGGGACAGGGGGCAAGGGGCTACACCTTC
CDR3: CASSPGQGARGYTF

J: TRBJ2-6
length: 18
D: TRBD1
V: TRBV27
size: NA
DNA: TGTGCCAGCAGTTTATTGGGACAGGGGGTGTCTGGGGCCAACGTCCTGACTTTC
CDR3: CASSLLGQGVSGANVLTF

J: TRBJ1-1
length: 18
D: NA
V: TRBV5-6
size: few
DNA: TGTGCCAGCAGCTTGAAGGTTTGGGGGCGATCATCTGACACTGAAGCTTTCTTT
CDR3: CASSLKVWGRSSDTEAFF

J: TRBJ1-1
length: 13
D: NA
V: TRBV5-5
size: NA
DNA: TGTGCCAGCAGCTTGGGTCTCACCACTGAAGCTTTCTTT
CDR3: CASSLGLTTEAFF

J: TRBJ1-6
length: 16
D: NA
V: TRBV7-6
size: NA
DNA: TGTGCCAGCAGCCAAGTAGGGGCCTCCTATAATTCACCCCTCCACTTT
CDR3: CASSQVGASYNSPLHF

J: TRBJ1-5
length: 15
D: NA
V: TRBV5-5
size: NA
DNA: TGTGCCAGCAGCTTGAATACGGGGACGGGGGTAGCCCAGCATTTT
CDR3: CASSLNTGTGVAQHF